A single sample gave rise to the 5 T cell receptor beta chains below, sequenced in a study of T cells after yellow fever vaccination. Using its own MiXCR run on the 5' RACE reads, TCRdb lists one record per CDR3 protein. Of some 99,000 distinct CDR3 sequences in the sample, 5.8% were seen once. Sequenced material: CD8+ T cells sorted from PBMCs, taken 10 days after the yellow fever booster vaccination. The source of these receptors is a man aged 18 to 30 who received the YFV17D yellow fever vaccine.

The rearrangement links TRBV5-1 to TRBJ1-1; weak D call: TRBD1 (5 bases). CDR3 length equals 15 residues. The germline V gene encodes CDR1 SGHRS and CDR2 YFSETQ. The V and J ends lost 0 bases and 5 bases respectively, with 14 bases between them. The CDR3 loop reads CASSLALGARTEAFF. CDR3 DNA sequence: TGCGCCAGCAGCTTGGCCCTAGGGGCGCGGACTGAAGCTTTCTTT.

The chain links TRBV5-3 to TRBJ2-1; 10 nucleotides align to TRBD1. TRBV5-3 qualifies as an ORF whose function is uncertain. The CDR3 contains 17 residues. With V trimmed by 4 bases and J by 2 bases, 9 bases remained unmatched. The chain's CDR3 is CARSLARDRGTYNEQFF. CDR3 nucleotides: TGTGCCAGAAGCCTGGCCAGGGACAGGGGCACCTACAATGAGCAGTTCTTC.

Here the CDR3 DNA reads TGCAGCGTCGCTACCGGGAACACTGAAGCTTTCTTT. It is translated as CSVATGNTEAFF. The V call is TRBV29-1, the J call TRBJ1-1; D gene unclear. The V end lost 6 bases, the J end lost 1 base, and 9 bases lay between the germline ends. The CDR3 is made up of 12 amino acids. Germline V gene data show CDR1 as SQVTM and CDR2 as ANQGSEA.

This clonotype was picked up a small number of times. The rearrangement links TRBV7-9 to TRBJ2-5; possibly TRBD1 or TRBD2 for D (6 bases each). Trimming took off 2 bases at V and 1 base at J, with 11 bases between the two ends. Germline V lookup: CDR1 SEHNR, CDR2 FQNEAQ (reference sequence). There are 15 residues in the CDR3. CDR3: CASSLTGASQETQYF. DNA for the CDR3: TGTGCCAGCAGCTTAACGGGGGCCTCCCAAGAGACCCAGTACTTC.

In its sample, this clonotype was seen many times. The chain couples TRBV5-1 to TRBJ2-1, with D possibly being TRBD1 (6 bases). V was pared by 2 bases and J by 2 bases, with 14 bases between. Germline CDR1 is SGHRS and CDR2 is YFSETQ. The CDR3 runs to 16 residues. The CDR3 DNA follows: TGCGCCAGCAGCTTCATTTCTGGGGGCGCCTACAATGAGCAGTTCTTC. This encodes CASSFISGGAYNEQFF.